The clone carrying this T cell receptor (beta chain) was observed a single time. What it binds is not known. Sequencing was performed with immunoSEQ multiplex PCR; in TCRdb, only in-frame clones are kept and a portion is missing. The sample records 150,000 to 200,000 clones, 84% being singletons. The sample is drawn from a study of cytomegalovirus exposure and HLA in healthy donors. On the study more broadly: The platform used for the 110 or so validation repertoires matched that of the roughly 670 first-cohort repertoires, a later analysis reported. Study-wide results and limits: In a later analysis, first-cohort TCR clusters were found to tend to co-occur in the 120 or so validation repertoires. The authors confirmed in vitro that a few CMV-associated chains were specific for CMV antigens.

The V and J ends lost 2 bases and 2 bases respectively, with 11 bases between them. The V gene's germline CDR1 is SGHTA and CDR2 FQGTGA. The CDR3 has 15 amino acids. The chain has TRBV7-3 and TRBJ2-3; D remains unclear. The source of this sequence is a man in his late teens or twenties in good health and CMV-seropositive. Sequenced sample: PBMCs. The CDR3 DNA reads as TGTGCCAGCAGCTTATTCGGCGGTTCCACAGATACGCAGTATTTT. It is translated as CASSLFGGSTDTQYF. The whole variable domain, filled in from reference TRBV7-3 and TRBJ2-3, reads GAGVSQTPSNKVTEKGKYVELRCDPISGHTALYWYRQSLGQGPEFLIYFQGTGAADDSGLPNDRFFAVRPEGSVSTLKIQRTERGDSAVYLCASSLFGGSTDTQYFGPGTRLTVL.